There are many counts of the clone carrying this T cell receptor beta chain. The antigen remains unidentified. These data belong to a study of regulatory T cells in long-lasting Graves disease. Study findings and constraints: Newly diagnosed disease favored TRBV20-1 and TRBJ2-1 over persistent disease. Newly diagnosed patients had higher TCR diversity than persistent Graves' patients did.

Researchers made TCR beta libraries by using iRepertoire HTBI primers and running Arm-PCR on CDR3 regions. TCRdb itself ran the multiplex PCR reads through MiXCR, one entry per CDR3 protein. Of a few hundred thousand distinct CDR3 sequences listed, 15% to 20% are singletons. Time point indicated: newly diagnosed GD, antithyroid drugs for less than 3 months. PBMC-extracted RNA yielded the TCR library. It was by American Thyroid Association guidelines that Graves' disease was diagnosed. V was cut by 0 bases and J by 4 bases, with 9 bases left in between. Germline values: CDR1 LNHDA, CDR2 SQIVND (reference sequence). The CDR3 runs 15 residues. In addition, the sample was reused for a study of T cells in Graves' hyperthyroidism and ophthalmopathy. That paper adds: TCR CDR3 regions were first amplified by RT-PCR with HTBI primers.

The starting material was peripheral blood mononuclear cells (PBMCs), obtained at new diagnosis, from a patient treated with antithyroid drugs. The gene calls are TRBV19 and TRBJ2-2; unclear D gene. This clonotype was sampled from a woman aged 30 to 39 with Graves disease. The CDR3 sequence: CASSIDSGFTGELFF. The CDR3 region has the DNA TGTGCCAGTAGTATAGATTCAGGTTTCACCGGGGAGCTGTTTTTT.